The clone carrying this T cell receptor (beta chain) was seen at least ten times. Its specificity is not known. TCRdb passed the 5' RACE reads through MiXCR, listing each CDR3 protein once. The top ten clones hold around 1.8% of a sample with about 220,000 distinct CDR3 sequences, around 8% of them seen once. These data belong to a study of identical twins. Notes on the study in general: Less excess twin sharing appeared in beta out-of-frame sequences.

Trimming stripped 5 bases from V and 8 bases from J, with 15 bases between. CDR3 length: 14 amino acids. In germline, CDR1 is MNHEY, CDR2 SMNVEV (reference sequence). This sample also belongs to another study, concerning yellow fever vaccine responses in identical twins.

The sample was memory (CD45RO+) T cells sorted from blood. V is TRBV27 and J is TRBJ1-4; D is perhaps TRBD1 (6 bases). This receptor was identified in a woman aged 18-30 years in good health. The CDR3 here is CASSPQWGGEKLFF. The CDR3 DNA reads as TGTGCCAGCAGTCCCCAATGGGGGGGCGAAAAACTGTTTTTT.